Following are 31 T cell receptor beta chains from one sample sequenced in a study of blood T cell repertoires in COVID-19. The assay was immunoSEQ multiplex PCR, and TCRdb's table has in-frame clones only and misses some. The top ten hold under 3.5% of the sample, which has some 210,000 clones, around 83% seen once. The sequencing input was peripheral blood. The receptors shown here come from a man aged 50 to 60 with active or convalescent COVID-19.

The CDR3 protein is CASSFLTSEEKLFF. Written as DNA, the CDR3 is TGTGCCAGCAGTTTTTTAACCTCGGAGGAAAAACTGTTTTTT. The gene calls are TRBV28 and TRBJ1-4; D is ambiguous. The germline V gene has CDR1 MDHEN and CDR2 SYDVKM. V dropped 3 bases and J dropped 8 bases, with 13 bases sitting between them. The CDR3 has 14 residues.

This clone showed up just once. This chain uses TRBV7-3 with TRBJ2-2; D unresolved. Germline CDR1 reads SGHTA; CDR2 reads FQGTGA. The ends were cut back, 0 bases at V and 5 bases at J, with 7 bases in the middle. The CDR3 consists of 14 residues. Here the CDR3 DNA reads TGTGCCAGCAGCTTAACGCCCGGGACCGGGGAGCTGTTTTTT. Residues: CASSLTPGTGELFF. Based on the CDR3 plus reference TRBV7-3 and TRBJ2-2, the full variable domain is GAGVSQTPSNKVTEKGKYVELRCDPISGHTALYWYRQSLGQGPEFLIYFQGTGAADDSGLPNDRFFAVRPEGSVSTLKIQRTERGDSAVYLCASSLTPGTGELFFGEGSRLTVL.

The chain couples TRBV29-1 to TRBJ1-4, with 7 bases fitting TRBD1. This CDR3 is built from 14 residues. Looked up from germline, CDR1 is SQVTM and CDR2 is ANQGSEA. With V trimmed by 4 bases and J by 3 bases, 5 bases remained unmatched. CDR3 sequence (DNA): TGCAGCGTTGGACAGGGTACGGCTAATGAAAAACTGTTTTTT. Amino acid sequence: CSVGQGTANEKLFF.

The genes are TRBV18 and TRBJ1-1; 10 positions match TRBD1. The J segment lost 3 bases and the V segment lost 4 bases, leaving 5 bases of the junction unmatched. Per germline, CDR1 KGHSH and CDR2 LQKENI. The CDR3 contains 15 residues. CDR3 sequence (DNA): TGTGCCAGCTCACAATCCGGGACAGGGGACACTGAAGCTTTCTTT. Its translation: CASSQSGTGDTEAFF.

The CDR3 bases are TGCGCCAGCAGTTTTAGCGGGGGCTACTCCTACGAGCAGTACTTC. Protein sequence: CASSFSGGYSYEQYF. The chain employs TRBV5-1 and TRBJ2-7, with 9 bases aligning to TRBD2. V lost 5 bases to trimming and J lost 0 bases; unmatched junction nucleotides: 6. Germline CDR1 reads SGHRS; CDR2 reads YFSETQ. The CDR3 covers 15 residues.

The chain is built from TRBV7-3 and TRBJ1-1; D might be TRBD1 (6 bases). Trimming took off 5 bases at V and 3 bases at J, with 10 bases between the two ends. This CDR3 has 13 residues. The germline V gene has CDR1 SGHTA and CDR2 FQGTGA. The CDR3 DNA sequence: TGTGCCAGCAGCAGCGGACAGCACACTGAAGCTTTCTTT. Amino acid sequence: CASSSGQHTEAFF.

The chain has TRBV7-2 and TRBJ2-7, with D perhaps TRBD2 (6 bases). This CDR3 comprises 14 residues. V was pared by 5 bases and J by 0 bases, with 11 bases between. Per germline, CDR1 SGHTA and CDR2 FQGNSA. DNA of the CDR3: TGTGCCAGCAGCGCCGGGACTTCCTCCTACGAGCAGTACTTC. This encodes CASSAGTSSYEQYF.

The chain links TRBV11-1 to TRBJ2-1; D might be TRBD2 (5 bases). This CDR3 region has 15 residues. V was shortened by 8 bases and J by 5 bases, with 19 bases between the two germline ends. Looked up from germline, CDR1 is SGHAT and CDR2 is FQDESV (reference sequence). The CDR3 DNA reads as TGTGCCAGCCGGGCCGCGGGTGTGCGCGACAATGAGCAGTTCTTC. It translates to CASRAAGVRDNEQFF. The variable domain in full, with the rest retrieved from reference TRBV11-1 and TRBJ2-1, is EAEVAQSPRYKITEKSQAVAFWCDPISGHATLYWYRQILGQGPELLVQFQDESVVDDSQLPKDRFSAERLKGVDSTLKIQPAELGDSAMYLCASRAAGVRDNEQFFGPGTRLTVL.

The rearrangement uses TRBV27 and TRBJ1-1, with 11 bases aligning to TRBD1. CDR1 is MNHEY, CDR2 SMNVEV, per germline (reference sequence). The CDR3 contains 14 residues. V trimming: 5 bases; J trimming: 4 bases; junction bases outside the gene matches: 3. For the CDR3, the DNA is TGTGCCAGCAGTCTTGGGACAGGGGGCACTGAAGCTTTCTTT. This sequence encodes CASSLGTGGTEAFF.

This clone turned up a few times. The rearrangement links TRBV11-2 to TRBJ2-7; D possibly corresponds to TRBD2 (6 bases). CDR3 size: 16 residues. Trimming cost V 3 bases and J 2 bases, with 17 bases left between them. Germline V gene data show CDR1 as SGHAT and CDR2 as FQNNGV. CDR3 bases: TGTGCCAGCAGCTTTCTGTTGGGCGGGACCCCCTACGAGCAGTACTTC. It is translated as CASSFLLGGTPYEQYF.

V gene TRBV15 combines with J gene TRBJ1-6; D is ambiguous. The CDR3 extends over 12 amino acids. Germline CDR1 reads LNHNV; CDR2 reads YYDKDF (reference sequence). With 1 base removed from V and 13 bases from J, the gap between germline ends came to 8 bases. The CDR3 here is CATSRGVSPLHF. DNA of the CDR3: TGTGCCACCAGCAGAGGAGTCTCCCCCCTCCACTTT.

The CDR3 coding sequence is TGTGCCAGCAGCTTGAGGGCTCCAGATACGCAGTATTTT. Translation: CASSLRAPDTQYF. The chain is built from TRBV13 and TRBJ2-3; TRBD2 might be the D (5 bases). V was shortened by 3 bases and J by 4 bases, with 8 bases between the two germline ends. The germline V gene encodes CDR1 PRHDT and CDR2 FYEKMQ (reference sequence). This CDR3 contains 13 residues. Full variable domain (outside the CDR3, taken from reference TRBV13 and TRBJ2-3): AAGVIQSPRHLIKEKRETATLKCYPIPRHDTVYWYQQGPGQDPQFLISFYEKMQSDKGSIPDRFSAQQFSDYHSELNMSSLELGDSALYFCASSLRAPDTQYFGPGTRLTVL.

The V and J genes are TRBV28 and TRBJ2-2, with 9 positions matching TRBD1. Trimming cost V 2 bases and J 9 bases; bases outside gene matches: 7. The CDR3 totals 15 residues. Germline lookup yields CDR1 MDHEN and CDR2 SYDVKM. The CDR3 coding sequence is TGTGCCAGCAGTTTAGGGACAGGGAGAATCCGGGAGCTGTTTTTT. This encodes CASSLGTGRIRELFF.

V gene TRBV6-5 combines with J gene TRBJ1-5; 8 positions match TRBD1. Germline CDR1 reads MNHEY; CDR2 reads SVGAGI. The CDR3 totals 15 residues. The V and J ends lost 6 bases and 6 bases, in that order; junction bases with no gene match: 10. The CDR3 region has the DNA TGTGCCAGCAGGGGACCAGGGGGCTCGACTCAGCCCCAGCATTTT. Residues: CASRGPGGSTQPQHF.

For this clone: A much larger clone differs by one base, so this may be a read error. The chain links TRBV6-5 to TRBJ1-2; 7 nucleotides agree with TRBD1. The length of the CDR3 is 13 residues. Per the germline V gene, CDR1 is MNHEY and CDR2 is SVGAGI. J gave up 2 bases and V 6 bases, and 3 bases lay outside the gene matches. This CDR3 reads CASRPTGNYGYTF. CDR3 nucleotides: TGTGCCAGCAGACCGACAGGGAACTATGGCTACACCTTC.

This clone occurred a few times. The chain is built from TRBV11-1 and TRBJ2-1; TRBD1 might be the D (6 bases). CDR3 length: 14 residues. V was clipped by 7 bases and J by 0 bases, with 10 bases between them. Germline assignment: CDR1 SGHAT and CDR2 FQDESV (reference sequence). CDR3 DNA: TGTGCCAGCATTGGGGACATCTCCTACAATGAGCAGTTCTTC. Translation: CASIGDISYNEQFF.

This clone was detected only once. The V call is TRBV29-1, the J call TRBJ2-7; tentative D call: TRBD2 (6 bases). The V end was cut by 7 bases, the J end by 4 bases, with 17 bases between. CDR3 length: 13 residues. Germline V gives CDR1 SQVTM, CDR2 ANQGSEA. The CDR3 is CSARSPGSYEQYF. Here the CDR3 DNA reads TGCAGCGCCCGATCCCCCGGGAGTTACGAGCAGTACTTC.

The gene calls are TRBV28 and TRBJ1-2, with D perhaps TRBD1 (6 bases). The CDR3 has 14 residues. Germline V gene lookup returns CDR1 MDHEN and CDR2 SYDVKM. Trimming removed 7 bases from V and 4 bases from J, with 16 bases in between. The CDR3 nucleotides are TGTGCCAGCATCCTCGGACAGAACTCCTATGGCTACACCTTC. Protein sequence: CASILGQNSYGYTF.

The J gene is TRBJ1-1, the V gene TRBV23-1, with 9 nucleotides matching TRBD1. TRBV23-1 is an open reading frame, and its role is uncertain. The trim removed 3 bases at V and 0 bases at J, leaving 11 bases unmatched. This CDR3 region has 18 residues. The CDR3 sequence is CASSQLGAGTGLNTEAFF. The CDR3 DNA reads as TGCGCCAGCAGTCAGTTAGGGGCCGGGACAGGGCTGAACACTGAAGCTTTCTTT.

The chain uses TRBV4-1 and TRBJ1-6; D remains ambiguous. This CDR3 has 16 residues. Trimming stripped 0 bases from V and 4 bases from J, with 10 bases between. Germline loops: CDR1 MGHRA, CDR2 YSYEKL. CDR3 bases: TGCGCCAGCAGCCAAGAGTGGAGGAGTTATAATTCACCCCTCCACTTT. This gives the protein CASSQEWRSYNSPLHF.

The V and J genes are TRBV27 and TRBJ1-2; 7 bases agree with TRBD1. Germline CDR1 reads MNHEY; CDR2 reads SMNVEV (reference sequence). V was pared by 4 bases and J by 10 bases, with 6 bases of the junction left unmatched. The CDR3 runs to 12 residues. The DNA of the CDR3 is TGTGCCAGCAGTTCCTTAGGGGGCTCCTACACCTTC. Translating gives CASSSLGGSYTF.

The chain has TRBV10-2 and TRBJ2-1, with TRBD2 matching over 8 bases. Germline trimming cut 0 bases from V and 9 bases from J; bases unmatched to any gene: 7. The CDR3 runs to 15 residues. Germline V gene data show CDR1 as WSHSY and CDR2 as SAAADI. The CDR3 DNA reads as TGCGCCAGCAGTGAGTCGGGGGGACTAGATCTTGAGCAGTTCTTC. Its protein product is CASSESGGLDLEQFF.

V gene TRBV30 combines with J gene TRBJ1-1; possible D gene TRBD1, 5 bases. This CDR3 is built from 14 residues. CDR1 and CDR2 (germline): GTSNPN, SVGIG (reference sequence). Trimming shortened V by 7 bases and J by 4 bases, and 19 bases separated the two germline ends. The CDR3 sequence: CASGERGWGTEAFF. In DNA form, the CDR3 reads TGTGCCTCGGGGGAAAGGGGTTGGGGCACTGAAGCTTTCTTT.

The CDR3 is CASSEERAGGANVLTF. The CDR3 DNA follows: TGTGCCAGCAGCGAAGAGAGGGCTGGCGGGGCCAACGTCCTGACTTTC. The rearrangement links TRBV7-8 to TRBJ2-6; TRBD2 is a possible D gene (5 bases). This CDR3 has 16 amino acids. The germline V and J ends were trimmed by 5 bases and 4 bases, with 15 bases remaining between them. Germline lookup yields CDR1 SGHVS and CDR2 FQNEAQ.

This clone has just a few counts. The chain uses TRBV5-1 and TRBJ1-3, with D maybe TRBD1 (6 bases). Germline V gives CDR1 SGHRS, CDR2 YFSETQ. The CDR3 spans 15 residues. V lost 2 bases, J lost 0 bases, and 9 bases lay in between. The CDR3 here is CASSLGQPSGNTIYF. DNA for the CDR3: TGCGCCAGCAGCTTAGGACAGCCCTCTGGAAACACCATATATTTT.

The chain recombines TRBV18 with TRBJ1-2, with a weak D call TRBD1 (6 bases). The CDR3 is made up of 15 amino acids. Germline loops: CDR1 KGHSH, CDR2 LQKENI. Between the trimmed V and J ends, which lost 0 bases and 8 bases, there was a span of 16 bases. CDR3 DNA: TGTGCCAGCTCACCACCTGAGGACAGTATGAAGGGCTACACCTTC. This gives the protein CASSPPEDSMKGYTF.

The chain carries TRBV11-2 and TRBJ2-5; D not resolved. The CDR3 is 12 residues long. Per germline, CDR1 SGHAT and CDR2 FQNNGV. The ends were cut back, 5 bases at V and 7 bases at J, with 11 bases in the middle. CDR3 in DNA: TGTGCCAGCAGCCGACTTGCCGTGACCCAGTACTTC. Protein: CASSRLAVTQYF. Full variable domain (remainder filled in from reference TRBV11-2 and TRBJ2-5): EAGVAQSPRYKIIEKRQSVAFWCNPISGHATLYWYQQILGQGPKLLIQFQNNGVVDDSQLPKDRFSAERLKGVDSTLKIQPAKLEDSAVYLCASSRLAVTQYFGPGTRLLVL.

This chain connects TRBV29-1 to TRBJ2-1; 11 positions agree with TRBD2. Looked up from germline, CDR1 is SQVTM and CDR2 is ANQGSEA. The CDR3 extends over 13 amino acids. V was clipped by 5 bases and J by 11 bases; unmatched bases: 8. The CDR3 DNA follows: TGCAGCGTTATCGCACTAGCGGGAGTCCAGCAGTTCTTC. Its protein is CSVIALAGVQQFF.

To note about this clone: A read error may produce the germline difference seen at one junction end. J is TRBJ1-3 and V is TRBV29-1, with 7 positions matching TRBD1. The J call may be wrong; the DNA end is better matched by TRBJ2-2. The CDR3 has 14 amino acids. Germline CDR1 reads SQVTM; CDR2 reads ANQGSEA. CDR3 bases: TGCAGCGTTGTAGGGACAGCGAACACCGTGGAGCTGTTTTTT. Its protein is CSVVGTANTVELFF.

A few counts support this clone. This sequence joins TRBV5-1 and TRBJ2-2; D uncertain. Trimming took off 4 bases at V and 3 bases at J, with 7 bases between the two ends. Germline V gives CDR1 SGHRS, CDR2 YFSETQ. CDR3 size: 13 residues. CDR3 nucleotide sequence: TGCGCCAGCAGCCCGTTCTACACCGGGGAGCTGTTTTTT. Its translation is CASSPFYTGELFF.

V is TRBV2 and J is TRBJ2-3, with D perhaps matching TRBD1 (6 bases). Germline V CDR1 and CDR2: SNHLY, FYNNEI. Trimming pared 4 bases from V and 3 bases from J, leaving 11 bases between. The CDR3 runs 14 residues. The chain's CDR3 is CASSGDTATDTQYF. The CDR3 nucleotides are TGTGCCAGCAGTGGGGACACAGCGACAGATACGCAGTATTTT.